Below are 7 T cell receptor beta chains sequenced from a single sample in a study of lymphopenia after photon versus proton radiotherapy. Here immunoSEQ multiplex PCR was the method, and the copy in TCRdb shows in-frame clones only, minus some. The repertoire holds 160,000 or so clones, with about nine tenths as singletons. Sequencing used peripheral blood, obtained from a patient treated with photon-based radiotherapy. The receptors shown here come from a man aged 50-60 years with gastric cancer.

This clone was counted a few times. This sequence joins TRBV19 and TRBJ2-6, with a tentative D call TRBD1 (6 bases). Germline CDR1 reads LNHDA; CDR2 reads SQIVND (reference sequence). V gave up 3 bases and J gave up 0 bases, with 15 bases separating them. The CDR3 spans 18 residues. The DNA for the CDR3 is TGTGCCAGTAGTATCCGCCTGACAGGTAACTCTGGGGCCAACGTCCTGACTTTC. Translation: CASSIRLTGNSGANVLTF.

The rearrangement joins TRBV29-1 to TRBJ2-5, with 9 bases aligning to TRBD1. Looked up from germline, CDR1 is SQVTM and CDR2 is ANQGSEA. Trimming at V came to 7 bases and at J to 0 bases, leaving 3 bases not matched to a gene. The CDR3 loop spans 13 amino acids. In DNA, the CDR3 is TGCAGCGCGACAGGGGGGAACCAAGAGACCCAGTACTTC. It translates to CSATGGNQETQYF. Using reference TRBV29-1 and TRBJ2-5 for the parts outside the CDR3, the full variable domain is SAVISQKPSRDICQRGTSLTIQCQVDSQVTMMFWYRQQPGQSLTLIATANQGSEATYESGFVIDKFPISRPNLTFSTLTVSNMSPEDSSIYLCSATGGNQETQYFGPGTRLLVL.

This sequence joins TRBV7-6 and TRBJ2-2; 7 bases agree with TRBD2. J was trimmed by 0 bases and V by 5 bases; bases with no gene match: 6. The CDR3 has 16 residues. Per the germline V gene, CDR1 is SGHVS and CDR2 is FNYEAQ. CDR3 protein: CASSARLAPNTGELFF. CDR3 coding DNA: TGTGCCAGCAGCGCAAGACTAGCCCCGAACACCGGGGAGCTGTTTTTT.

The gene calls are TRBV12-5 and TRBJ1-2; perhaps TRBD1 as D (6 bases). Germline V gene data show CDR1 as LGHNT and CDR2 as FRNRAP. V gave up 1 base and J gave up 1 base, with 13 bases separating them. The CDR3 is 16 residues long. CDR3 bases: TGTGCTAGTGGTTTGGCCTCCGGGACATTTAACTATGGCTACACCTTC. Translation: CASGLASGTFNYGYTF.

The chain recombines TRBV11-2 with TRBJ2-7; D remains ambiguous. The CDR3 covers 12 residues. The germline V gene encodes CDR1 SGHAT and CDR2 FQNNGV. V lost 0 bases and J lost 3, with 3 bases in between. Here the CDR3 reads CASSLEGYEQYF. The CDR3 DNA reads TGTGCCAGCAGCTTAGAGGGCTACGAGCAGTACTTC.

The chain is built from TRBV14 and TRBJ2-1; TRBD2 matches at 7 bases. CDR1 and CDR2 (germline): SGHDN, FVKESK. V was pared by 0 bases and J by 8 bases, with 10 bases of the junction left unmatched. CDR3 length: 16 amino acids. This chain's CDR3 is CASSQEIAGVSYEQFF. CDR3 in DNA: TGTGCCAGCAGCCAAGAAATCGCGGGAGTTTCCTATGAGCAGTTCTTC.

The chain couples TRBV5-1 to TRBJ2-3; D is possibly TRBD2 (5 bases). Trimming took 0 bases from V and 11 from J, leaving 7 bases between them. In germline, CDR1 is SGHRS, CDR2 YFSETQ. This CDR3 contains 11 residues. The CDR3 DNA sequence: TGCGCCAGCAGCTTGGTTGAGGGGCAGTATTTT. It specifies CASSLVEGQYF.